The 22 T cell receptor beta chains in this list originate from one sample, sequenced in a study of control samples from healthy donors and cancer patients. Data came from immunoSEQ multiplex PCR; TCRdb stores just in-frame clones and leaves some out. The sample holds fewer than 85,000 clones; approximately 92% are singletons and the top ten take 5.8%. The source material was blood. The source is a woman aged 60-70 years in good health.

This clone was detected only a few times. The V and J genes are TRBV27 and TRBJ2-5, with D perhaps matching TRBD1 or TRBD2 (6 bases each). The CDR3 covers 16 residues. Trimming pared 8 bases from V and 5 bases from J, leaving 24 bases between. Germline V gene lookup returns CDR1 MNHEY and CDR2 SMNVEV (reference sequence). The CDR3, as DNA: TGTGCCAGCTACAGTTTCTCGGGGGCGCTTGGGGAGACCCAGTACTTC. Translation: CASYSFSGALGETQYF.

The chain carries TRBV5-1 and TRBJ1-6; D gene uncertain. There are 15 residues in the CDR3. Germline V gives CDR1 SGHRS, CDR2 YFSETQ. V was shortened by 6 bases and J by 5 bases, with 15 bases between the two germline ends. In DNA form, the CDR3 reads TGCGCCAGCAAATTCTCCACAACCGATAATTCACCCCTCCACTTT. This gives the protein CASKFSTTDNSPLHF.

V gene TRBV5-4 combines with J gene TRBJ2-4; TRBD2 agrees at 15 bases. The CDR3 has 18 amino acids. Germline-derived CDR1 and CDR2 are SGHNT and YYREEE (reference sequence). V shed 4 bases and J 6 bases; nucleotides not matched to a gene: 11. CDR3 in DNA: TGTGCCAGCAGCCTAACGGGACTAGCGGGAGGTCCGAGAAACATTCAGTACTTC. Encoded protein: CASSLTGLAGGPRNIQYF.

CDR3 nucleotides: TGTGCCAGCAGCCAAGTAGTGTTGGGTACAGATACGCAGTATTTT. Amino acids: CASSQVVLGTDTQYF. The chain joins TRBV4-2 to TRBJ2-3; D call uncertain. The CDR3 extends over 15 amino acids. Trimming removed 1 base at V and 3 bases at J, with 11 bases between. CDR1 and CDR2 from the germline V gene are LGHNA and YNFKEQ.

The genes are TRBV5-1 and TRBJ1-1, with no clear D. CDR1 SGHRS and CDR2 YFSETQ come from the germline V gene. Trimming left V 5 bases short and J 3 bases short, with 11 bases between. The CDR3 sequence is 13 residues long. The chain's CDR3 is CASSADGYTEAFF. In nucleotides, the CDR3 is TGCGCCAGCAGTGCGGACGGCTACACTGAAGCTTTCTTT.

V usage is TRBV13 and J usage is TRBJ2-1, with D possibly being TRBD1 or TRBD2 (5 bases each). The CDR3 loop spans 16 amino acids. Germline V lookup: CDR1 PRHDT, CDR2 FYEKMQ (reference sequence). V lost 5 bases and J lost 4, with 18 bases in between. The CDR3 reads CASSATGTSSYNEQFF. CDR3 DNA sequence: TGTGCCAGCAGCGCGACTGGGACGTCGTCGTACAATGAGCAGTTCTTC. The whole variable domain, remainder taken from reference TRBV13 and TRBJ2-1, is AAGVIQSPRHLIKEKRETATLKCYPIPRHDTVYWYQQGPGQDPQFLISFYEKMQSDKGSIPDRFSAQQFSDYHSELNMSSLELGDSALYFCASSATGTSSYNEQFFGPGTRLTVL.

The V and J genes are TRBV30 and TRBJ2-5; 11 nucleotides line up with TRBD1. The V gene's germline CDR1 is GTSNPN and CDR2 SVGIG (reference sequence). The V segment lost 3 bases and the J segment 5 bases; nucleotides outside the gene matches: 8. The CDR3 loop spans 15 amino acids. CDR3 amino acids: CAWREGQGAWETQYF. DNA of the CDR3: TGTGCCTGGAGGGAAGGACAGGGGGCTTGGGAGACCCAGTACTTC.

The CDR3 region has the DNA TGCGCCAGCAGCTTTTCGGACAGGGGGTTTGGCTACACCTTC. This codes for CASSFSDRGFGYTF. The V gene is TRBV5-1, the J gene TRBJ1-2; 10 nucleotides agree with TRBD1. The CDR3 runs to 14 residues. Germline CDR1 and CDR2: SGHRS and YFSETQ. V lost 2 bases, J lost 7 bases, and 5 bases stayed unmatched.

The V call is TRBV28, the J call TRBJ1-4, with D perhaps TRBD1 (5 bases). The CDR3 is made up of 13 amino acids. Trimming cost V 5 bases and J 9 bases, with 13 bases left between them. The germline gives CDR1 MDHEN, CDR2 SYDVKM. Here the CDR3 DNA reads TGTGCCAGCAGTCCCGGGGACGGGAAAAAACTGTTTTTT. This encodes CASSPGDGKKLFF.

The chain recombines TRBV3-1 (or the pseudogene TRBV3-2) with TRBJ2-1, with 12 bases aligning to TRBD2. This CDR3 contains 15 residues. Looked up from germline, CDR1 is LGHDT and CDR2 is YNNKEL (reference sequence). V lost 4 bases to trimming and J lost 5 bases; unmatched junction nucleotides: 3. The CDR3 coding sequence is TGTGCCAGCAGCCGACTAGCGGGAGCAAACAATGAGCAGTTCTTC. Translating gives CASSRLAGANNEQFF.

V gene TRBV28 combines with J gene TRBJ2-1; a possible D gene is TRBD2 (5 bases). The V end was cut by 3 bases, the J end by 3 bases, with 12 bases between. The CDR3 spans 15 residues. Germline assignment: CDR1 MDHEN and CDR2 SYDVKM. CDR3 DNA: TGTGCCAGCAGTTTTTATGGAGGAGACTACAATGAGCAGTTCTTC. Translation: CASSFYGGDYNEQFF.

The V gene is TRBV5-1, the J gene TRBJ2-7; weak D call: TRBD1 (5 bases). The CDR3 has 13 residues. Between the trimmed V and J ends, which lost 5 bases and 7 bases, there was a span of 16 bases. CDR1 and CDR2 (germline): SGHRS, YFSETQ. CDR3 amino acids: CASRTEPGAEQYF. CDR3 nucleotide sequence: TGCGCCAGCAGGACAGAGCCAGGAGCGGAGCAGTACTTC.

This chain uses TRBV6-2 or TRBV6-3 with TRBJ1-3; D call uncertain. CDR3 length: 14 residues. Trimming removed 2 bases from V and 0 bases from J, with 5 bases in between. The germline CDR1 and CDR2 sequences are MNHEY and SVGEGT. CDR3: CASSYGPSGNTIYF. The DNA for the CDR3 is TGTGCCAGCAGTTACGGCCCCTCTGGAAACACCATATATTTT.

The chain carries TRBV11-1 and TRBJ1-1; no firm D call. Germline CDR1 reads SGHAT; CDR2 reads FQDESV (reference sequence). CDR3 length equals 15 residues. V dropped 5 bases and J dropped 3 bases, with 16 bases sitting between them. The CDR3 region has the DNA TGTGCCAGCAGCAAAATTACCGGAGCCGACACTGAAGCTTTCTTT. Protein product: CASSKITGADTEAFF.

This clone has only one observation. V is TRBV28 and J is TRBJ2-3; D might be TRBD2 (6 bases). V shed 7 bases and J shed 0 bases, with 14 bases lying between them. The CDR3 spans 15 residues. Germline values: CDR1 MDHEN, CDR2 SYDVKM. The CDR3 reads CASKKGGTSTDTQYF. The DNA for the CDR3 is TGTGCCAGCAAAAAAGGCGGGACTAGCACAGATACGCAGTATTTT.

The chain couples TRBV27 to TRBJ2-7, with 10 positions matching TRBD2. Germline V CDR1 and CDR2: MNHEY, SMNVEV (reference sequence). V gave up 3 bases and J gave up 4 bases; unmatched junction bases: 3. The CDR3 loop spans 14 amino acids. CDR3 coding DNA: TGTGCCAGCAGTTTCTCTAGCGGGAGATACGAGCAGTACTTC. Its protein is CASSFSSGRYEQYF.

This sequence joins TRBV27 and TRBJ2-3; D gene uncertain. Trimming took 2 bases from V and 5 from J, leaving 8 bases between them. Per the germline V gene, CDR1 is MNHEY and CDR2 is SMNVEV (reference sequence). The CDR3 totals 13 residues. The DNA of the CDR3 is TGTGCCAGCAGTTTACTTGTGGGAGATACGCAGTATTTT. Its protein is CASSLLVGDTQYF.

J is TRBJ2-5 and V is TRBV7-2, with D maybe TRBD2 (6 bases). Germline V gene lookup returns CDR1 SGHTA and CDR2 FQGNSA. V shed 2 bases and J shed 5 bases, with 12 bases lying between them. The CDR3 sequence is 14 residues long. For the CDR3, the DNA is TGTGCCAGCAGCTTAAGCGGGCCTCGGGAGACCCAGTACTTC. This sequence encodes CASSLSGPRETQYF.

The rearrangement links TRBV4-2 to TRBJ2-1; TRBD1 agrees at 10 bases. V trimming: 0 bases; J trimming: 10 bases; junction bases outside the gene matches: 6. Germline lookup yields CDR1 LGHNA and CDR2 YNFKEQ. The CDR3 sequence is 15 residues long. The CDR3 region is CASSQDPGQGREQFF. CDR3 in DNA: TGTGCCAGCAGCCAAGACCCGGGACAGGGGAGGGAGCAGTTCTTC.

J is TRBJ2-7 and V is TRBV5-6, with 8 bases matching TRBD2. The ends lost 5 bases at V and 3 bases at J; junction bases unmatched: 13. Germline lookup yields CDR1 SGHDT and CDR2 YYEEEE. The CDR3 sequence is 16 residues long. The CDR3 sequence is CASRATLAGTIYEQYF. DNA for the CDR3: TGTGCCAGCAGGGCGACTTTAGCGGGGACGATCTACGAGCAGTACTTC. Together with reference TRBV5-6 and TRBJ2-7, the CDR3 gives the full variable domain: DAGVTQSPTHLIKTRGQQVTLRCSPKSGHDTVSWYQQALGQGPQFIFQYYEEEERQRGNFPDRFSGHQFPNYSSELNVNALLLGDSALYLCASRATLAGTIYEQYFGPGTRLTVT.

The CDR3 region is CASSDQGFSNQPQHF. In DNA, the CDR3 is TGTGCCAGTAGTGACCAGGGATTCAGCAATCAGCCCCAGCATTTT. The chain links TRBV19 to TRBJ1-5; possible D gene TRBD1, 5 bases. The germline V gene has CDR1 LNHDA and CDR2 SQIVND (reference sequence). V lost 5 bases and J lost 1, with 12 bases in between. The CDR3 runs to 15 residues.

The chain couples TRBV6-1 to TRBJ2-1; 7 bases map to TRBD1. V lost 1 base to trimming and J lost 4 bases; unmatched junction nucleotides: 4. Germline CDR1 MNHNS, CDR2 SASEGT. The CDR3 is 15 residues long. The CDR3 DNA is TGTGCCAGCAGTGAAGTTGGACAGGTATACAATGAGCAGTTCTTC. Translation: CASSEVGQVYNEQFF.